The 10 T cell receptor beta chains reported below all come from one sample, sequenced in a study of blood T cell repertoires in COVID-19. Method: immunoSEQ multiplex PCR; TCRdb's copy keeps in-frame clones and lacks some. Of 300,000 to 450,000 clones in the sample, approximately 90% were seen once. The sequencing input was PBMCs or T cells enriched from blood (not recorded which). These receptors originate from a woman under 30 who had recovered from COVID-19.

The chain recombines TRBV28 with TRBJ1-3, with D hard to call. Germline lookup yields CDR1 MDHEN and CDR2 SYDVKM. This CDR3 has 12 residues. The V end lost 2 bases, the J end lost 7 bases, and 6 bases lay between the germline ends. CDR3 in DNA: TGTGCCAGCAGTTTAGAGGGCAACACCATATATTTT. Translated, it gives CASSLEGNTIYF.

This clone was picked up a small number of times. J is TRBJ1-6 and V is TRBV3-1 (or the pseudogene TRBV3-2), with D possibly being TRBD1 (5 bases). The CDR3 consists of 12 residues. Germline-derived CDR1 and CDR2 are LGHDT and YNNKEL (reference sequence). V lost 9 bases and J lost 6, with 9 bases in between. CDR3: CASSQGNSPLHF. The CDR3 nucleotides read TGTGCCAGTAGTCAGGGTAATTCACCCCTCCACTTT.

The chain employs TRBV6-4 and TRBJ1-1; no clear D gene. V was trimmed by 2 bases and J by 4 bases, leaving 14 bases between them. The CDR3 is made up of 15 amino acids. The germline V gene has CDR1 MRHNA and CDR2 SNTAGT. The DNA for the CDR3 is TGTGCCAGCAGTGACAATGGGAGGGAAGTCACTGAAGCTTTCTTT. Translating gives CASSDNGREVTEAFF.

This chain connects TRBV2 to TRBJ1-2, with 7 positions matching TRBD1. This CDR3 contains 16 residues. Germline assignment: CDR1 SNHLY and CDR2 FYNNEI. The V segment lost 6 bases and the J segment 0 bases; nucleotides outside the gene matches: 10. The CDR3 nucleotides are TGTGCCAGCAGCGTTGTCAGGGGGACTTCTAACTATGGCTACACCTTC. Its translation is CASSVVRGTSNYGYTF.

This clone showed up just once. The chain joins TRBV27 to TRBJ1-6; 7 positions agree with TRBD1. The V and J ends lost 7 bases and 7 bases, in that order; junction bases with no gene match: 10. CDR3 length: 15 amino acids. Germline V gene sequence: CDR1 MNHEY, CDR2 SMNVEV (reference sequence). The CDR3 is CASTYRQGGNSPLHF. The CDR3 nucleotides are TGTGCCAGCACCTATCGACAGGGCGGGAATTCACCCCTCCACTTT.

Regarding this clone: Other DNA sequences of this sample code for an identical CDR3. The chain is built from TRBV19 and TRBJ2-7; no clear D gene. From germline, CDR1 is LNHDA and CDR2 SQIVND (reference sequence). V lost 2 bases and J lost 0, with 5 bases in between. The CDR3 length is 13 residues. The CDR3 DNA reads TGTGCCAGTAGTATATCAGTCTCCTACGAGCAGTACTTC. Translating it yields CASSISVSYEQYF.

This rearrangement joins TRBV6-1 to TRBJ2-2; D gene ambiguous. CDR3 size: 14 residues. V was trimmed by 2 bases and J by 4 bases, leaving 8 bases between them. The V gene's germline CDR1 is MNHNS and CDR2 SASEGT. The CDR3 DNA follows: TGTGCCAGCAGTGAAATTACACCCACCGGGGAGCTGTTTTTT. Its protein product is CASSEITPTGELFF.

The rearrangement joins TRBV2 to TRBJ2-2; D unresolved. The V end lost 2 bases, the J end lost 1 base, and 8 bases lay between the germline ends. Looked up from germline, CDR1 is SNHLY and CDR2 is FYNNEI. CDR3 size: 15 residues. CDR3 sequence: CASSETTRNTGELFF. As DNA, the CDR3 is TGTGCCAGCAGTGAAACGACACGGAACACCGGGGAGCTGTTTTTT.

A few counts support this clone. This chain joins TRBV9 and TRBJ1-3; possible D gene TRBD1, 6 bases. The ends were cut back, 4 bases at V and 4 bases at J, with 12 bases in the middle. This CDR3 has 14 residues. Germline-derived CDR1 and CDR2 are SGDLS and YYNGEE. CDR3 protein: CASSPRTVGNTIYF. The CDR3 nucleotides read TGTGCCAGCAGCCCACGGACAGTCGGAAACACCATATATTTT.

The V and J genes are TRBV7-2 and TRBJ2-7, with TRBD2 matching 7 bases. This CDR3 spans 16 amino acids. Trimming at V came to 0 bases and at J to 0 bases, leaving 5 bases not matched to a gene. Germline CDR1 and CDR2: SGHTA and FQGNSA. CDR3 protein: CASSLALGGNSYEQYF. The CDR3 DNA sequence: TGTGCCAGCAGCTTAGCGCTCGGGGGGAACTCCTACGAGCAGTACTTC.